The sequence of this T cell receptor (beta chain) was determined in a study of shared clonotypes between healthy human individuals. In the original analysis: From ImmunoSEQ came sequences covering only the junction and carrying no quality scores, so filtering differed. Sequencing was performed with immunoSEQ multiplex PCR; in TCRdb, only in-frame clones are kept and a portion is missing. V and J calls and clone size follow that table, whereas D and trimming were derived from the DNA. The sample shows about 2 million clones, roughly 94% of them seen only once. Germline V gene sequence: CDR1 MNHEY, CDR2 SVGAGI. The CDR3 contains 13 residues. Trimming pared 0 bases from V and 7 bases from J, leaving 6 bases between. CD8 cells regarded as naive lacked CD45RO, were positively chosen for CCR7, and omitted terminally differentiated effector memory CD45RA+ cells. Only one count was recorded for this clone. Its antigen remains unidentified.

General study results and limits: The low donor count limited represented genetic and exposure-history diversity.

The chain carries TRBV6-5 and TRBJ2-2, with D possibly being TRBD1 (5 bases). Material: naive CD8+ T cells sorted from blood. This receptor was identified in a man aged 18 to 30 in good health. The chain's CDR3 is CASSYSDNGELFF. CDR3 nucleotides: TGTGCCAGCAGTTACTCGGACAACGGGGAGCTGTTTTTT.